This T cell receptor beta chain was found in a study of blood T cell repertoires in COVID-19. TCRdb's copy holds only in-frame clones and misses some; the assay was immunoSEQ multiplex PCR. This sample has roughly 350,000 clones; under 95% occur once, and the top ten carry roughly 3.5%. Deletions cut 10 bases from V and 2 bases from J, with 12 bases between. Per the germline V gene, CDR1 is LNHDA and CDR2 is SQIVND (reference sequence). The CDR3 has 12 amino acids. This clonotype originated in a woman aged 18-29 years who had recovered from COVID-19. Sequenced sample: peripheral blood. This chain uses TRBV19 with TRBJ2-7, with D perhaps TRBD2 (6 bases). CDR3 sequence: CATEEGTYEQYV. For the CDR3, the DNA is TGTGCCACCGAGGAGGGCACCTACGAGCAGTACGTC.